The T cell receptor (beta chain) under discussion was sequenced for a study of long-term antiretroviral therapy in people with HIV. Broader study findings: Diversity went up after ART and still fell short of transplant donor controls.

Between the trimmed V and J ends, which lost 2 bases and 7 bases, there was a span of 17 bases. Germline CDR1 MNHNY, CDR2 SVGAGI (reference sequence). This CDR3 comprises 15 residues. The assay used was immunoSEQ (version v3.0), run at survey level. Repertoires were generated with immunoSEQ multiplex PCR, while TCRdb's copy carries only in-frame clones and drops some. Seen here are about 17,000 clones, 79% observed once, and the top ten hold 8%. There was at least one pre-ART PBMC sample for each donor, plus at least two post-ART PBMC samples. Each specimen consisted of roughly 0.9-10 million cryopreserved PBMC prior to extraction of DNA. In regard to this clone: The antigen is undetermined.

V gene TRBV6-6 combines with J gene TRBJ1-2; possible D gene TRBD1, 5 bases. Sequencing was performed on unsorted PBMCs, taken at the start of antiretroviral therapy. This clonotype was sampled from a man younger than 45 with HIV. CDR3 amino acids: CASSYPGEGRFGYTF. For the CDR3, the DNA is TGTGCCAGCAGTTACCCGGGGGAGGGCCGGTTTGGCTACACCTTC.